These 23 T cell receptor beta chains were sequenced from one sample in a study of T cells in Graves' hyperthyroidism and ophthalmopathy. Using RNA transcripts as the source, TCR beta CDR3 regions were amplified. In the first-round RT-PCR of the TCR CDR3, the HTBI primer set was used. TCRdb reprocessed the multiplex PCR reads with MiXCR, giving one entry per CDR3 protein. The profile shows about 510,000 distinct CDR3 sequences, over 45% of them singletons. Sequencing was performed on peripheral blood or thyroid tissue (not recorded which). The receptors were gathered from an adult woman with Graves' disease, either hyperthyroidism or ophthalmopathy (not recorded which).

This rearrangement joins TRBV10-2 to TRBJ2-7; D may be TRBD1 (6 bases). CDR1 is WSHSY, CDR2 SAAADI, per germline. The CDR3 length is 15 residues. V lost 5 bases and J 6 bases, leaving 20 bases between the germline ends. The CDR3 DNA is TGCGCCAGCAGTTCCCGAGGCTCAGGGGTCAGCGAGCAGTACTTC. Translation: CASSSRGSGVSEQYF.

This clonotype was picked up many times. The chain joins TRBV7-2 to TRBJ2-7; possible D gene TRBD1, 5 bases. In germline, CDR1 is SGHTA, CDR2 FQGNSA. The CDR3 loop spans 14 amino acids. V dropped 1 base and J dropped 2 bases, with 9 bases sitting between them. CDR3 nucleotides: TGTGCCAGCAGCTTAGTGGGCAGGGCCTACGAGCAGTACTTC. This translates into CASSLVGRAYEQYF.

This clonotype was recorded once. This chain uses TRBV15 with TRBJ2-7; D gene unclear. V was clipped by 3 bases and J by 2 bases, with 11 bases between them. Germline assignment: CDR1 LNHNV and CDR2 YYDKDF (reference sequence). This CDR3 is 14 amino acids long. DNA for the CDR3: TGTGCCACCAGCAGGCCAGGTAGGGCCTACGAGCAGTACTTC. Encoded protein: CATSRPGRAYEQYF.

In its sample, this clonotype was seen once. This chain joins TRBV7-3 and TRBJ1-2; D unclear. The CDR3 covers 15 residues. Germline CDR1 is SGHTA and CDR2 is FQGTGA. Trimming removed 1 base from V and 0 bases from J, with 9 bases in between. This chain's CDR3 is CASSLSPGTNYGYTF. The CDR3 nucleotides read TGTGCCAGCAGCTTAAGTCCGGGTACTAACTATGGCTACACCTTC.

Ten or more counts support this clonotype. V usage is TRBV3-1 and J usage is TRBJ2-7; D is unresolved. The CDR3 totals 12 residues. Germline V gene sequence: CDR1 LGHDT, CDR2 YNNKEL (reference sequence). Trimming cost V 3 bases and J 0 bases, with 3 bases left between them. This CDR3 reads CASSQVSYEQYF. The CDR3 DNA reads as TGTGCCAGCAGCCAGGTCTCCTACGAGCAGTACTTC.

In its sample, this clonotype was seen a few times. This rearrangement joins TRBV29-1 to TRBJ2-5, with 8 bases lining up with TRBD2. This CDR3 contains 14 residues. Germline CDR1 reads SQVTM; CDR2 reads ANQGSEA. J lost 4 bases, V lost 5 bases, and 9 bases had no gene match. CDR3 in amino acids: CSVPPSLAGETQYF. Written as DNA, the CDR3 is TGCAGCGTTCCCCCCTCGCTAGCGGGAGAGACCCAGTACTTC.

The V call is TRBV29-1, the J call TRBJ1-1; D is uncertain. The CDR3 consists of 14 residues. Looked up from germline, CDR1 is SQVTM and CDR2 is ANQGSEA. The germline V and J ends were trimmed by 1 base and 5 bases, with 14 bases remaining between them. CDR3 protein: CSVEGTLGGTEAFF. The CDR3 region has the DNA TGCAGCGTTGAAGGGACCTTGGGAGGAACTGAAGCTTTCTTT. Looking up the rest from reference TRBV29-1 and TRBJ1-1 gives the full variable domain: SAVISQKPSRDICQRGTSLTIQCQVDSQVTMMFWYRQQPGQSLTLIATANQGSEATYESGFVIDKFPISRPNLTFSTLTVSNMSPEDSSIYLCSVEGTLGGTEAFFGQGTRLTVV.

The V call is TRBV7-9, the J call TRBJ2-7, with D perhaps assigned TRBD1 or TRBD2 (5 bases each). The CDR3 loop spans 13 amino acids. Germline CDR1 and CDR2: SEHNR and FQNEAQ (reference sequence). Trimming pared 5 bases from V and 5 bases from J, leaving 13 bases between. CDR3 sequence reads: CASSDSGADEQYF. The DNA of the CDR3 is TGTGCCAGCAGCGATTCCGGGGCGGACGAGCAGTACTTC.

The J gene is TRBJ1-1, the V gene TRBV2; D not certain. The CDR3 has 13 amino acids. V gave up 4 bases and J gave up 6 bases, with 12 bases separating them. Germline V gives CDR1 SNHLY, CDR2 FYNNEI. The CDR3 nucleotides are TGTGCCAGCAGTGTGGAGACCGGGGCTGAAGCTTTCTTT. Protein sequence: CASSVETGAEAFF.

The V gene is TRBV10-3, the J gene TRBJ2-7; 8 bases fit TRBD1. The CDR3 runs 13 residues. Germline V gene sequence: CDR1 ENHRY, CDR2 SYGVKD. Germline trimming cut 10 bases from V and 1 base from J; bases unmatched to any gene: 6. CDR3 region: CATSGQVSYEQYF. CDR3 DNA sequence: TGTGCCACCTCGGGACAGGTTTCCTACGAGCAGTACTTC.

For this clonotype: A read error may produce the germline difference seen at one junction end. V and J are TRBV6-6 and TRBJ1-2, with 9 nucleotides matching TRBD1. This CDR3 region has 13 residues. Germline CDR1 MNHNY, CDR2 SVGAGI (reference sequence). CDR3 residues: CASSGGQGYGFTF. The CDR3 DNA sequence: TGTGCCAGCAGCGGGGGACAGGGCTATGGCTTCACCTTC.

V gene TRBV29-1 combines with J gene TRBJ1-5; a possible D gene is TRBD1 (6 bases). Germline CDR1 is SQVTM and CDR2 is ANQGSEA. This CDR3 spans 13 amino acids. Trimming took off 4 bases at V and 6 bases at J, with 13 bases between the two ends. The CDR3 nucleotides read TGCAGCGTTGGTGGAGGGGGGTCTCAGCCCCAGCATTTT. Translating it yields CSVGGGGSQPQHF.

This clonotype was seen at least ten times. The chain joins TRBV2 to TRBJ2-6; TRBD1 is a possible D gene (6 bases). Germline CDR1 is SNHLY and CDR2 is FYNNEI. V lost 5 bases and J lost 4, with 9 bases in between. There are 14 residues in the CDR3. This CDR3 reads CASSTGIGANVLTF. The DNA for the CDR3 is TGTGCCAGCAGTACAGGGATCGGGGCCAACGTCCTGACTTTC. Full variable domain (outside the CDR3, taken from reference TRBV2 and TRBJ2-6): EPEVTQTPSHQVTQMGQEVILRCVPISNHLYFYWYRQILGQKVEFLVSFYNNEISEKSEIFDDQFSVERPDGSNFTLKIRSTKLEDSAMYFCASSTGIGANVLTFGAGSRLTVL.

The chain links TRBV12-3 or TRBV12-4 to TRBJ1-6; no reliable D call. V lost 2 bases to trimming and J lost 6 bases, with 8 bases between them. This CDR3 has 14 amino acids. This chain's CDR3 is CASSLSQSNSPLHF. In DNA form, the CDR3 reads TGTGCCAGCAGTTTATCACAGAGTAATTCACCCCTCCACTTT.

As regards this clonotype: A single base separates this from a much larger clone, so it may be a read error. The J gene is TRBJ1-4, the V gene TRBV7-9; no definite D call. Trimming took off 8 bases at V and 3 bases at J, with 10 bases between the two ends. This CDR3 is 13 amino acids long. From germline, CDR1 is SEHNR and CDR2 FQNEAQ (reference sequence). The CDR3 protein is CASLQAANEKLFF. The DNA for the CDR3 is TGTGCCAGCCTCCAGGCAGCTAATGAAAAACTGTTTTTT.

The V call is TRBV9, the J call TRBJ2-2; no clear D. Germline-derived CDR1 and CDR2 are SGDLS and YYNGEE. The CDR3 covers 11 residues. V lost 0 bases to trimming and J lost 14 bases, with 8 bases between them. CDR3 in amino acids: CASSVGEDLFF. CDR3 sequence (DNA): TGTGCCAGCAGCGTAGGAGAGGACCTGTTTTTT. The full variable domain, with the rest looked up from reference TRBV9 and TRBJ2-2, is DSGVTQTPKHLITATGQRVTLRCSPRSGDLSVYWYQQSLDQGLQFLIQYYNGEERAKGNILERFSAQQFPDLHSELNLSSLELGDSALYFCASSVGEDLFFGEGSRLTVL.

Concerning this clonotype itself: This may arise from a read error, as a much more abundant clone is one base away. The chain combines TRBV14 with TRBJ2-7; D call uncertain. Germline V gene sequence: CDR1 SGHDN, CDR2 FVKESK. This CDR3 spans 14 amino acids. The germline V and J ends were trimmed by 4 bases and 3 bases, with 13 bases remaining between them. As DNA, the CDR3 is TGTGCCAGCAGCCCCCCCTCCAGCTTCTACGAGCAGTACTTC. Protein sequence: CASSPPSSFYEQYF.

This clonotype was seen a handful of times. This chain connects TRBV19 to TRBJ1-5; D remains ambiguous. Trimming stripped 8 bases from V and 8 bases from J, with 13 bases between. Germline lookup yields CDR1 LNHDA and CDR2 SQIVND (reference sequence). This CDR3 has 12 amino acids. The DNA for the CDR3 is TGTGCCAGTTTGGCAGTTCGGGAGCCCCAGCATTTT. This translates into CASLAVREPQHF.

This clonotype was observed many times. CDR3 sequence: CASSIGGGAGANVLTF. Written as DNA, the CDR3 is TGTGCCAGTAGTATCGGAGGGGGCGCTGGGGCCAACGTCCTGACTTTC. J is TRBJ2-6 and V is TRBV19, with D possibly being TRBD1 (7 bases). The CDR3 contains 16 residues. The ends were cut back, 3 bases at V and 2 bases at J, with 11 bases in the middle. The germline CDR1 and CDR2 sequences are LNHDA and SQIVND (reference sequence).

This clonotype has more than one count but fewer than ten. DNA for the CDR3: TGTGCCAGCAGTCCTTACGACAGGAACACTGAAGCTTTCTTT. Translated, it gives CASSPYDRNTEAFF. V and J are TRBV12-3 or TRBV12-4 and TRBJ1-1; the D gene is possibly TRBD1 (5 bases). Trimming shortened V by 5 bases and J by 1 base, and 11 bases separated the two germline ends. This CDR3 has 14 amino acids.

In this sample, this clonotype turned up a few times. The CDR3: CASSWPGQVNQPQHF. CDR3 DNA: TGTGCCAGCAGTTGGCCGGGACAGGTCAATCAGCCCCAGCATTTT. V and J are TRBV12-3 or TRBV12-4 and TRBJ1-5, with 8 bases fitting TRBD1. The CDR3 consists of 15 residues. The V and J ends lost 4 bases and 3 bases, in that order; junction bases with no gene match: 5.

This clonotype has a single count. CDR3 DNA: TGCGCCAGCAGCTTGGAACAACCTTGGGAGCAGTACTTC. Protein sequence: CASSLEQPWEQYF. The chain couples TRBV5-1 to TRBJ2-7; D gene uncertain. The length of the CDR3 is 13 residues. Germline CDR1 reads SGHRS; CDR2 reads YFSETQ. V was trimmed by 0 bases and J by 7 bases, leaving 11 bases between them.

This clonotype was recorded a few times. The chain is built from TRBV10-2 and TRBJ1-2; no clear D gene. Trimming removed 3 bases at V and 7 bases at J, with 12 bases between. The CDR3 is made up of 13 amino acids. In germline, CDR1 is WSHSY, CDR2 SAAADI. As DNA, the CDR3 is TGCGCCAGCAGTGACTCCGGCCGTAGTGGCTACACCTTC. Its protein is CASSDSGRSGYTF.